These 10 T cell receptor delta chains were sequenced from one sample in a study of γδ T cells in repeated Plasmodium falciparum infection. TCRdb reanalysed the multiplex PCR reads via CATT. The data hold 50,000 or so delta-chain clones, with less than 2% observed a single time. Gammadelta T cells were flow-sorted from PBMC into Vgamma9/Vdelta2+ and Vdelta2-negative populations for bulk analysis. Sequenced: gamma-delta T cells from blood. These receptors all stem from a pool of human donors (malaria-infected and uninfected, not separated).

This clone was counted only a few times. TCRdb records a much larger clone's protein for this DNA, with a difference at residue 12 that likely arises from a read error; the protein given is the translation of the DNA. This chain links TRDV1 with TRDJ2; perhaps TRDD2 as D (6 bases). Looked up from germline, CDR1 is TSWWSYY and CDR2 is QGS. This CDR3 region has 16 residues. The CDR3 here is CALGDILHAGTEQLFF. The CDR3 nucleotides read TGTGCTCTTGGGGACATCCTACACGCAGGCACAGAACAACTCTTCTTT.

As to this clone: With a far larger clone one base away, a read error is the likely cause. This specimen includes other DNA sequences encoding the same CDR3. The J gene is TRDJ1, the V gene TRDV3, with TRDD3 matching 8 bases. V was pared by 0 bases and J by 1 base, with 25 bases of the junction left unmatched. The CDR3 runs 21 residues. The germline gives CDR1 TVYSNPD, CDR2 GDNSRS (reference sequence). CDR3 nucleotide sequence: TGTGCCTTTAGTGAGCCCTCCTACTTGCTGGGGGACCCTCCTATCACCGATAAACTCATCTTT. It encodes CAFSEPSYLLGDPPITDKLIF.

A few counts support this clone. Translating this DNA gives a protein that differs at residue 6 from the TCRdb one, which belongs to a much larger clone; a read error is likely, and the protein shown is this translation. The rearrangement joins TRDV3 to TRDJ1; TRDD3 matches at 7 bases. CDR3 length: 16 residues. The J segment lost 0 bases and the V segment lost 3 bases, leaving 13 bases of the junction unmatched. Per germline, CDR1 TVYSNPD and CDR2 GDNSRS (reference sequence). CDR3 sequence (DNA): TGTGCCTTCCGCCTTCTGCCGGGATACAACACCGATAAACTCATCTTT. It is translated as CAFRLLPGYNTDKLIF. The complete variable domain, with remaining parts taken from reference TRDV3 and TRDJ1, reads CDKVTQSSPDQTVASGSEVVLLCTYDTVYSNPDLFWYRIRPDYSFQFVFYGDNSRSEGADFTQGRFSVKHILTQKAFHLVISPVRTEDSATYYCAFRLLPGYNTDKLIFGKGTRVTVEP.

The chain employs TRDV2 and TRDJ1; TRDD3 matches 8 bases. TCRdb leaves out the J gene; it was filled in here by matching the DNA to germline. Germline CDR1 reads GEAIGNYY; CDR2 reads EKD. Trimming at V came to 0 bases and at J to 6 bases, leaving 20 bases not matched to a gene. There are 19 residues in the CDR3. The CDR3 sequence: CACDTVATSGDISPNKLIF. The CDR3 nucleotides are TGTGCCTGTGACACCGTCGCCACATCGGGGGATATTAGTCCCAATAAACTCATCTTT.

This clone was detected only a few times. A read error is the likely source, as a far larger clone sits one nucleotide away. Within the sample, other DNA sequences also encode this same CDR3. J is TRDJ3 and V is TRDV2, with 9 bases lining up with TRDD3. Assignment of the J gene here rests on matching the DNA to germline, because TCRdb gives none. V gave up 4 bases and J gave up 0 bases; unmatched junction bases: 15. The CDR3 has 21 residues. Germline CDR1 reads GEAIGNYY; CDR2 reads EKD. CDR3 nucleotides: TGTGCCTGTGAGTCCGTACTGGGGGACACGCGTAGCTCCTGGGACACCCGACAGATGTTTTTC. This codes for CACESVLGDTRSSWDTRQMFF.

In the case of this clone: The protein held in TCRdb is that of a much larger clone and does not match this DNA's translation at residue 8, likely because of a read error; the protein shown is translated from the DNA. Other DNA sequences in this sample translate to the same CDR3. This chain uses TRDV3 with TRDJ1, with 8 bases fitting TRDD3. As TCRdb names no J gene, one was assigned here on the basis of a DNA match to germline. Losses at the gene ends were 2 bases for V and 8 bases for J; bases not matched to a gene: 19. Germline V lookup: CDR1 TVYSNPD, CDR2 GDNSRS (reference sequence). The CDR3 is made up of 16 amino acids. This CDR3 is CAFSYEYRGIMDKLIF. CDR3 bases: TGTGCCTTTTCCTACGAGTACCGGGGGATAATGGACAAACTCATCTTT.

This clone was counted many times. For the CDR3, the DNA is TGTGCCTCATGGCCGGTTGGGGATACGCCGCATAATAAACTCATCTTT. This gives the protein CASWPVGDTPHNKLIF. The chain joins TRDV2 to TRDJ1; 9 bases fit TRDD3. The J gene comes from matching the DNA to germline here; TCRdb lacks it. Germline-derived CDR1 and CDR2 are GEAIGNYY and EKD. The length of the CDR3 is 16 residues. V trimming: 8 bases; J trimming: 6 bases; junction bases outside the gene matches: 18.

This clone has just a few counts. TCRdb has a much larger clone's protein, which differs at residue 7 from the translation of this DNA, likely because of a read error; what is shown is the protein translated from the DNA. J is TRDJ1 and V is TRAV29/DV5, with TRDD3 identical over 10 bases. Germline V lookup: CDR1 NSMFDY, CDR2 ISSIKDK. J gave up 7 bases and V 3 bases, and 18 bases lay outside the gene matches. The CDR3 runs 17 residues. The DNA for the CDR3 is TGTGCAGCAACGCTTCGTGTAGGGGGATACGCGCGGTTTAAACTCATCTTT. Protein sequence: CAATLRVGGYARFKLIF. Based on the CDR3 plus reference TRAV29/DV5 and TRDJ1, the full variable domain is DQQVKQNSPSLSVQEGRISILNCDYTNSMFDYFLWYKKYPAEGPTFLISISSIKDKNEDGRFTVFLNKSAKHLSLHIVPSQPGDSAVYFCAATLRVGGYARFKLIFGKGTRVTVEP.

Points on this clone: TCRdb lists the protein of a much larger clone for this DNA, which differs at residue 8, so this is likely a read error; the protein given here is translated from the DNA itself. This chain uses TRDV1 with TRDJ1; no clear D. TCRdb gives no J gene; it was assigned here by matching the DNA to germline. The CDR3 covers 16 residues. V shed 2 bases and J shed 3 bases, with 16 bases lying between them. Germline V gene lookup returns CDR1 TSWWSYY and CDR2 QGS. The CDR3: CALGEISMRRPDKLIF. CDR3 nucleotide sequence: TGTGCTCTTGGGGAAATTTCGATGCGACGACCCGATAAACTCATCTTT.

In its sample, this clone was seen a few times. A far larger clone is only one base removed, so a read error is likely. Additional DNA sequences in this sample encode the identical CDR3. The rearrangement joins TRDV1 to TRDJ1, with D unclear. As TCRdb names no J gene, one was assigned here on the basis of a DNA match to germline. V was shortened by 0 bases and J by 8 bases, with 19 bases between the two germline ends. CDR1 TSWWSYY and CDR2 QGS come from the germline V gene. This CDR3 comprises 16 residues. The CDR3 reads CALGELIPQKEGKLIF. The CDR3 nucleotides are TGTGCTCTTGGGGAACTTATCCCCCAAAAGGAGGGCAAACTCATCTTT.